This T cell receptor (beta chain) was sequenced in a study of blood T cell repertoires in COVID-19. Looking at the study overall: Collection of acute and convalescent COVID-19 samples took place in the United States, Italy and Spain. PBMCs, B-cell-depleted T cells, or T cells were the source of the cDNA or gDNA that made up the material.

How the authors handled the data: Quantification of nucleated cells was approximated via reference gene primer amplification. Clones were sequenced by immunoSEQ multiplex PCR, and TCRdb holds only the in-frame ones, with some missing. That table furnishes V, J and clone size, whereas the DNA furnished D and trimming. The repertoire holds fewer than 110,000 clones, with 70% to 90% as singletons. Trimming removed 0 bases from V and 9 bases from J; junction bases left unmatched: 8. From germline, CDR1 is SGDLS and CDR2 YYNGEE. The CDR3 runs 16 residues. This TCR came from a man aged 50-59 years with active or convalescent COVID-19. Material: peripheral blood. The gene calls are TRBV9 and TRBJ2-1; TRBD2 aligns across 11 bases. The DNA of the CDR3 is TGTGCCAGCAGCGTAGAACTAGCGGGAGCTCGAGGTGAGCAGTTCTTC. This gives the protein CASSVELAGARGEQFF.